This is a list of T cell receptor beta chains from one sample in a study of T cell changes during pregnancy in multiple sclerosis. TCRdb keeps only in-frame clones here, not all; method: immunoSEQ multiplex PCR. The data contain 50,000 to 55,000 clones, about 90% of them singletons. Source: CD4+ T cells from peripheral blood mononuclear cells, taken in the third trimester of pregnancy. These TCRs come from a female donor with multiple sclerosis, enrolled in a pregnancy study. Both conserved end residues are part of each CDR3. The D gene is left open where the match is weak. The size entry is marked missing in some rows and otherwise reads once, few, many or a size class.

cdr3_aa	cdr3_nt	d_call	v_call	j_call	clone_size
CASSVTSRESMGKLFF	TGTGCCAGCAGCGTAACATCCCGGGAGTCGATGGGGAAACTGTTTTTT	.	TRBV5-5	TRBJ1-4	.
CASSFFGQGRLGYEQYF	TGCGCCAGCAGCTTTTTTGGGCAGGGGCGCTTAGGTTACGAGCAGTACTTC	.	TRBV5-1	TRBJ2-7	.
CAWNGIDGDAGGSTDTQYF	TGTGCCTGGAATGGAATCGATGGGGATGCGGGGGGCAGCACAGATACGCAGTATTTT	TRBD2	TRBV30	TRBJ2-3	.
CASRLAPSTDTQYF	TGTGCCAGCCGACTAGCGCCGAGCACAGATACGCAGTATTTT	.	TRBV21-1	TRBJ2-3	.
CASSSRDRGMTEAFF	TGTGCCAGCAGCTCCCGGGACAGGGGAATGACTGAAGCTTTCTTT	TRBD1	TRBV7-6	TRBJ1-1	.
CASSVGTGAYGYTF	TGTGCCAGCAGCGTAGGGACAGGGGCGTATGGCTACACCTTC	TRBD1	TRBV7-6	TRBJ1-2	.
CASSQALLIEQYF	TGTGCCAGCAGCCAAGCACTCCTCATCGAGCAGTACTTC	.	TRBV14	TRBJ2-7	.
CAIEGGYPFYEQYF	TGTGCCATCGAGGGCGGGTACCCCTTCTACGAGCAGTACTTC	.	TRBV10-3	TRBJ2-7	.
CASSPQGTHTAFF	TGCGCCAGCAGCCCACAGGGAACACACACAGCTTTCTTT	.	TRBV5-1	TRBJ1-1	.
CASRNLAGHQETQYF	TGTGCCAGTAGGAACTTAGCGGGGCACCAAGAGACCCAGTACTTC	TRBD2	TRBV19	TRBJ2-5	.
CASRLAGARADTQYF	TGTGCCAGCAGACTAGCGGGGGCCCGGGCTGATACGCAGTATTTT	TRBD2	TRBV7-9	TRBJ2-3	.
CASRWGGIEKLFF	TGTGCCAGCAGGTGGGGAGGCATTGAAAAACTGTTTTTT	.	TRBV6-1	TRBJ1-4	.
CAAKGGQGAYSTEAFF	TGTGCCGCGAAGGGTGGGCAGGGGGCGTATAGCACTGAAGCTTTCTTT	TRBD1	TRBV10-3	TRBJ1-1	.
CAWSELRGYQYF	TGTGCCTGGAGTGAATTGCGGGGGTATCAGTACTTC	TRBD2	TRBV30	TRBJ2-4	.
CASSLDRGNEKLFF	TGCGCCAGCAGCTTAGACAGGGGTAATGAAAAACTGTTTTTT	TRBD1	TRBV5-1	TRBJ1-4	.
CASSFGAGEREQYF	TGTGCCAGCTCTTTCGGTGCGGGGGAGCGCGAGCAGTACTTC	TRBD2	TRBV18	TRBJ2-7	.
CASSQAREGGYTF	TGCGCCAGCAGCCAAGCCAGGGAGGGTGGCTACACCTTC	.	TRBV4-1	TRBJ1-2	.
CASSHGTGGITYEQYF	TGTGCCAGCTCGCACGGAACAGGGGGGATTACCTACGAGCAGTACTTC	TRBD1	TRBV18	TRBJ2-7	.
CASSKALGGLHRETQYF	TGTGCCAGCAGCAAAGCTTTAGGGGGCCTACATAGAGAGACCCAGTACTTC	.	TRBV21-1	TRBJ2-5	.
CASSASNHGYTF	TGTGCCAGCAGCGCTAGCAACCATGGCTACACCTTC	.	TRBV9	TRBJ1-2	.
CASSEASTGHGFYEQYF	TGTGCCAGCAGTGAAGCATCCACCGGACATGGTTTCTACGAGCAGTACTTC	.	TRBV6-1	TRBJ2-7	.
CASSQFLQNNSPLHF	TGTGCCAGCAGCCAATTTTTACAGAATAATTCACCCCTCCACTTT	.	TRBV16	TRBJ1-6	.
CASSLQGASQGHEQFF	TGCGCCAGCAGCCTCCAAGGGGCCTCGCAGGGCCATGAGCAGTTCTTC	.	TRBV5-1	TRBJ2-1	.
CASSPWGASGGKGTGELFF	TGTGCCAGCAGCCCATGGGGGGCTAGCGGGGGTAAAGGGACCGGGGAGCTGTTTTTT	TRBD2	TRBV7-6	TRBJ2-2	.
CASSRDSLNTEAFF	TGTGCCAGCAGTCGGGACAGCCTTAACACTGAAGCTTTCTTT	TRBD1	TRBV28	TRBJ1-1	.
CAIRGQGNNSPLHF	TGTGCCATCAGAGGACAGGGGAATAATTCACCCCTCCACTTT	TRBD1	TRBV10-3	TRBJ1-6	once
CASSPEGLSYGYTF	TGTGCCAGCAGTCCCGAGGGACTGAGCTATGGCTACACCTTC	.	TRBV6-5	TRBJ1-2	.
CASGSYRAPHYGYTF	TGTGCTAGTGGAAGTTACAGGGCGCCCCACTATGGCTACACCTTC	.	TRBV12-5	TRBJ1-2	.
CASSQGFGYTF	TGTGCCAGCAGCCAGGGGTTTGGCTACACCTTC	.	TRBV5-6	TRBJ1-2	.
CASSERDTEAFF	TGTGCCAGCAGTGAAAGAGACACTGAAGCTTTCTTT	.	TRBV6-1	TRBJ1-1	.
CASSPSRGSKETQYF	TGTGCCAGCAGCCCCTCGAGGGGGAGTAAAGAGACCCAGTACTTC	.	TRBV9	TRBJ2-5	.
CASSIEGSGLTDTQYF	TGTGCCAGTAGTATTGAAGGTAGCGGACTCACAGATACGCAGTATTTT	.	TRBV19	TRBJ2-3	.
CASSPRVAGGLNEQFF	TGTGCCAGCTCCCCGAGGGTAGCGGGGGGGCTCAATGAGCAGTTCTTC	TRBD2	TRBV18	TRBJ2-1	once
CASSTDRDSPLHF	TGTGCCAGCAGCACTGACAGGGACTCACCCCTCCACTTT	TRBD1	TRBV5-4	TRBJ1-6	.